This TCR beta chain was recorded in a study of early T cells in non-severe SARS-CoV-2 infection. Study information: Chains stayed unpaired after sequencing of bulk RNA from unsorted whole blood.

MiXCR, applied by TCRdb to the 5' RACE reads, yields one record per CDR3 protein. The sample shows 60,000 to 75,000 distinct CDR3 sequences, less than 15% of them seen only once. This clonotype came up many times. With 0 bases removed from V and 0 bases from J, the gap between germline ends came to 6 bases. Germline values: CDR1 ENHRY, CDR2 SYGVKD. This CDR3 has 15 amino acids. The chain links TRBV10-3 to TRBJ1-3; no firm D call. The sequence was collected from an adult who was a healthcare worker with PCR-confirmed SARS-CoV-2 infection or an uninfected control (not recorded which). Sequenced: whole blood. The CDR3 DNA reads TGTGCCATCAGTGAGTCCCCAAGCTCTGGAAACACCATATATTTT. Its translation: CAISESPSSGNTIYF.